This is a list of T cell receptor beta chains from one sample in a study of blood T cell repertoires in COVID-19. Profiled with immunoSEQ multiplex PCR; TCRdb holds only in-frame clones, not every one. The top ten hold roughly 7.5% of the sample, which has 150,000 or so clones, just under 85% seen once. Sequencing was done on a sample of peripheral blood. The receptors originated from a middle-aged man who had recovered from COVID-19. Both conserved end residues are part of each CDR3. The order of the fields is V gene, CDR3 protein.

TRBV9,CASSAVAGDFYEQYF
TRBV28,CASISGGARTEAFF
TRBV19,CASMGRGRGTEAFF
TRBV6-5,CASKDRGPYEQYF
TRBV28,CASSLRDIGGQPQHF
TRBV11-1,CASSFSGSYNEQFF
TRBV19,CASSTPRDRGRTEAFF
TRBV2,CASQTGQGADTQYF
TRBV6-2/TRBV6-3,CASSTHTDTQYF
TRBV15,CATSREEGSETQYF
TRBV6-2/TRBV6-3,CASSVNNLGNQPQHF
TRBV4-3,CASSQDYTSYEQYF
TRBV23-1,CASSHLGQFAYNEQFF
TRBV11-2,CASSLARQDYEQYF
TRBV18,CASSLGQGTGELFF
TRBV6-6,CASSPRQGAGYEQYF
TRBV9,CASSPGVGALHF
TRBV7-8,CASSDGSEQYF
TRBV6-2/TRBV6-3,CASSWDMPYTQYF
TRBV19,CASSTPATGADTQYF
TRBV27,CASSLFVVRSPLHF
TRBV7-2,CASSLWVAGSGELFF
TRBV12-3/TRBV12-4,CASSSSSKF
TRBV6-5,CASRRRGGGYEQYF
TRBV6-5,CASSYSGESYEQYF
TRBV19,CASSTIRNTIYF
TRBV3-1/TRBV3-2,CASSRASSYEQYF
TRBV18,CASSPIVIRARTGDRQETQYF
TRBV5-4,CASSLPSGYGYTF